This TCR beta chain appears in the sequencing data of a study of regulatory T cells in long-lasting Graves disease. For the study at large: Persistence in Graves' disease denoted antithyroid drug use beyond 5 years alongside positive TSH receptor antibodies.

In germline, CDR1 is SGHKS, CDR2 YYEKEE (reference sequence). Trimming removed 0 bases from V and 2 bases from J, with 12 bases in between. CDR3 size: 15 residues. Study-level findings and limits: Preferential use of TRBV28, TRBJ1-2 and TRBJ2-5 was seen in persistent disease.

At least ten counts were recorded for this clonotype. Its antigen is undetermined. CDR3 regions were amplified by Arm-PCR using iRepertoire HTBI primers to build TCR beta libraries. TCRdb reanalysed the multiplex PCR reads using MiXCR and keeps one entry per CDR3 protein. The sample includes more than 350,000 distinct CDR3 sequences, 21% seen only once; the top ten take approximately 14%. Indicated time point: persistent/refractory GD, antithyroid drugs over 5 years with positive TRAb. Researchers made the TCR library from RNA that was extracted from PBMCs. Patients came through an endocrinology department, and that department was in Xi'an, China. Roughly 9.9-milliliter peripheral blood samples went into EDTA tubes.

This TCR came from a female donor with Graves disease. V is TRBV5-5 and J is TRBJ2-7; perhaps TRBD2 as D (6 bases). The sequencing here drew on peripheral blood mononuclear cells (PBMCs), taken when the disease was refractory, from a patient treated with antithyroid drugs. CDR3 DNA: TGTGCCAGCAGCTTGGCTGTCGGGAGCACCTACGAGCAGTACTTC. Translated, it gives CASSLAVGSTYEQYF.